A single T cell receptor (beta chain) is shown here with its context. Antigen: not known. This entry is derived from a study of beta chain features in type 1 diabetes. Whole-study context: Across every sample, 100 million to 130 million sorted cells were examined in total. Study observations and caveats: Among patients with Type 1 diabetes, TCRB CDR3s were moderately but significantly shorter in every one of the four CD4+ subsets.

The junction had 7 bases not matched to a gene; V was cut back by 4 bases and J by 5 bases. Germline V gene data show CDR1 as SGDLS and CDR2 as YYNGEE. The CDR3 is 14 amino acids. Expressed TCRB transcripts were sequenced because the entire RNA isolate underwent reverse transcription. Sequencing used immunoSEQ multiplex PCR; TCRdb keeps in-frame clones, though not all of them. Here the sample spans about 240,000 clones, approximately 15% being singletons. Each sorted population was over 98% pure. The sample taken for sequencing was naive CD4+ T cells from blood. The sequence was collected from a man aged 25-45 years with type 1 diabetes. V is TRBV9 and J is TRBJ2-7, with TRBD1 identical over 9 bases. The CDR3 reads CASSPRTGAHEQYF. The CDR3 DNA is TGTGCCAGCAGCCCCCGGACAGGGGCCCACGAGCAGTACTTC.